This T cell receptor beta chain is from a study of blood T cell repertoires in COVID-19. Study as a whole: Specimens from acute and convalescent COVID-19 originated in the United States, Italy and Spain.

Authors' processing steps: Reference gene primer amplification gave estimated nucleated cell counts. Measured with immunoSEQ multiplex PCR; TCRdb has only the in-frame clones, and not every one. V and J calls plus clone size are reproduced from that table; the DNA served to infer D and trimming. The sample records over 45,000 clones, just over 85% being singletons. The V gene end was trimmed by 5 bases and the J gene end by 4 bases; junction bases not matched to a gene: 6. The CDR3 runs to 15 residues. The germline gives CDR1 MNHEY, CDR2 SVGAGI. The V call is TRBV6-5, the J call TRBJ2-7, with 12 bases lining up with TRBD1. This TCR derives from an elderly woman with acute or convalescent COVID-19. Sequences were obtained from peripheral blood. The DNA for the CDR3 is TGTGCCAGCAGTCAGGGACAGGGGGCATGGTACGAGCAGTACTTC. It specifies CASSQGQGAWYEQYF.